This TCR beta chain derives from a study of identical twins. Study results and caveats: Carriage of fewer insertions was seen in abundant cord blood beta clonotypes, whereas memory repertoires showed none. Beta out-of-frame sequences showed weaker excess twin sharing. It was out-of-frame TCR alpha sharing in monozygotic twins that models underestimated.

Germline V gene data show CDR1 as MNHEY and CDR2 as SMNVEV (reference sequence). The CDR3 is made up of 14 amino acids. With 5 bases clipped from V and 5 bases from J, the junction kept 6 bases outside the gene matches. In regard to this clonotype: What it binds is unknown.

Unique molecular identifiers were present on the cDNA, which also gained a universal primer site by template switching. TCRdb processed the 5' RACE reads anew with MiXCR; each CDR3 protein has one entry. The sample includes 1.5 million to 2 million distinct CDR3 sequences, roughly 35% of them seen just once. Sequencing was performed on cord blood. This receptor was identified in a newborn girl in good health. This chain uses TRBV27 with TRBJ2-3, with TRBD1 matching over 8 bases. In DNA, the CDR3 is TGTGCCAGCAGTCAGGACAGGGTGGGAGATACGCAGTATTTT. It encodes CASSQDRVGDTQYF.